This TCR beta chain was identified during a study of T cell responses to AZD1222 COVID-19 vaccine. Sequencing was performed with immunoSEQ multiplex PCR; in TCRdb, only in-frame clones are kept and a portion is missing. The repertoire holds 150,000 to 200,000 clones, with almost 95% as singletons. Germline V gene data show CDR1 as LGHNA and CDR2 as YNFKEQ. The CDR3 has 13 residues. Trimming took 5 bases from V and 2 from J, leaving 8 bases between them. The material sequenced was peripheral blood, taken on day 0 of AZD1222 vaccination. This receptor was taken from an adult in good health. V is TRBV4-2 and J is TRBJ2-3; D is unresolved. DNA of the CDR3: TGTGCCAGCAGCGGAACGACCACAGATACGCAGTATTTT. It is translated as CASSGTTTDTQYF.